Listed below are T cell receptor beta chains from one sample, sequenced in a study of blood T cell repertoires in COVID-19. This table comes from immunoSEQ multiplex PCR, and its TCRdb copy is limited to in-frame clones, with some not included. The profile shows hundreds of thousands of clones, about four fifths of them singletons. The sample comprised PBMCs or T cells enriched from blood (not recorded which). These receptors came from a woman aged 50 to 65 who had been exposed to COVID-19. Both conserved end residues are part of each CDR3. The D gene is left open where the match is weak. Some rows mark clone size as missing; the rest say once, few, many or name a class of expanded clone.

d_call: NA
j_call: TRBJ1-4
v_call: TRBV5-1
clone_size: NA
cdr3_nt: TGCGCCAGCAGCTTGAGTCCGTCGGGGGGCACTAATGAAAAACTGTTTTTT
cdr3_aa: CASSLSPSGGTNEKLFF

d_call: NA
j_call: TRBJ2-5
v_call: TRBV21-1
clone_size: NA
cdr3_nt: TGTGCCAGCAGCAAAGCGGGGAGTAGCAGTGGTTCCGAGACCCAGTACTTC
cdr3_aa: CASSKAGSSSGSETQYF

d_call: NA
j_call: TRBJ1-2
v_call: TRBV15
clone_size: NA
cdr3_nt: TGTGCCACCAGCAGACCGACAGCAGATGGCTACACCTTC
cdr3_aa: CATSRPTADGYTF

d_call: NA
j_call: TRBJ2-7
v_call: TRBV5-6
clone_size: NA
cdr3_nt: TGTGCCAGCAGCTCAAACCTACTAGATCGGTACTTC
cdr3_aa: CASSSNLLDRYF

d_call: TRBD1
j_call: TRBJ1-4
v_call: TRBV7-8
clone_size: NA
cdr3_nt: TGTGCCAGCAGCCGGGACAGGCGGGAAAAACTGTTTTTT
cdr3_aa: CASSRDRREKLFF

d_call: NA
j_call: TRBJ1-3
v_call: TRBV4-2
clone_size: NA
cdr3_nt: TGTGCCAGCAGCCAAGATCACGAGCGACGCTCTGGAAACACCATATATTTT
cdr3_aa: CASSQDHERRSGNTIYF

d_call: TRBD1
j_call: TRBJ1-1
v_call: TRBV6-1
clone_size: NA
cdr3_nt: TGTGCCAGCAGTGAAGCGGGACAGGGGAGTGCTGAAGCTTTCTTT
cdr3_aa: CASSEAGQGSAEAFF

d_call: TRBD1
j_call: TRBJ2-7
v_call: TRBV7-3
clone_size: NA
cdr3_nt: TGTGCCAGCAGTTCTACAGGGGCTGGCGAGCAGTACTTC
cdr3_aa: CASSSTGAGEQYF

d_call: TRBD1
j_call: TRBJ1-5
v_call: TRBV19
clone_size: NA
cdr3_nt: TGTGCCAGTAGTCCGGGACAGAGTAATCAGCCCCAGCATTTT
cdr3_aa: CASSPGQSNQPQHF

d_call: TRBD2
j_call: TRBJ2-1
v_call: TRBV2
clone_size: once
cdr3_nt: TGTGCCAGCACCTCCAGGACTAGCGGGATTAACAATGAGCAGTTCTTC
cdr3_aa: CASTSRTSGINNEQFF

d_call: NA
j_call: TRBJ1-1
v_call: TRBV6-5
clone_size: NA
cdr3_nt: TGTGCCAGCAGTTACGCGAGGGGACACACGAACACTGAAGCTTTCTTT
cdr3_aa: CASSYARGHTNTEAFF

d_call: NA
j_call: TRBJ2-2
v_call: TRBV20-1
clone_size: NA
cdr3_nt: TGCAGTGCTAGTCCTAACACCGGGGAGCTGTTTTTT
cdr3_aa: CSASPNTGELFF

d_call: NA
j_call: TRBJ2-1
v_call: TRBV7-3
clone_size: NA
cdr3_nt: TGTGCCAGCAGCCCTAGGCAGGGGATATACAATGAGCAGTTCTTC
cdr3_aa: CASSPRQGIYNEQFF

d_call: TRBD1
j_call: TRBJ1-5
v_call: TRBV6-2/TRBV6-3
clone_size: NA
cdr3_nt: TGTGCCAGCAGTTACTCGCTCACAGGGGTCGATCAGCCCCAGCATTTT
cdr3_aa: CASSYSLTGVDQPQHF

d_call: NA
j_call: TRBJ1-1
v_call: TRBV6-5
clone_size: NA
cdr3_nt: TGTGCCAGCAGTTACCGAGGAGGGGCAGAAGCTTTCTTT
cdr3_aa: CASSYRGGAEAFF

d_call: NA
j_call: TRBJ2-7
v_call: TRBV7-6
clone_size: NA
cdr3_nt: TGTGCCAGCAGCCCGAACAGAAACGAGCAGTACTTC
cdr3_aa: CASSPNRNEQYF

d_call: NA
j_call: TRBJ1-1
v_call: TRBV10-3
clone_size: once
cdr3_nt: TGTGCCATCAGTGAGCCAGGGTCGGAGGGAAAAGCTTTCTTT
cdr3_aa: CAISEPGSEGKAFF

d_call: NA
j_call: TRBJ1-1
v_call: TRBV28
clone_size: NA
cdr3_nt: TGTGCCAGCACTCTACAGGGTCGGTCCGAAGCTTTCTTT
cdr3_aa: CASTLQGRSEAFF

d_call: TRBD1
j_call: TRBJ1-1
v_call: TRBV7-8
clone_size: once
cdr3_nt: TGTGCCAGCAGCCCTAGGACAGGCCAGAGTGTGAACACTGAAGCTTTCTTT
cdr3_aa: CASSPRTGQSVNTEAFF

d_call: NA
j_call: TRBJ1-1
v_call: TRBV19
clone_size: NA
cdr3_nt: TGTGCCAGTAGGCCACAGGGAACTATAACTGAAGCTTTCTTT
cdr3_aa: CASRPQGTITEAFF

d_call: TRBD1
j_call: TRBJ1-2
v_call: TRBV5-1
clone_size: once
cdr3_nt: TGCGCCAGCAGCTCCCTAGGACAGGGGAGGAATGGCTACACCTTC
cdr3_aa: CASSSLGQGRNGYTF

d_call: TRBD1
j_call: TRBJ1-2
v_call: TRBV29-1
clone_size: NA
cdr3_nt: TGCAGCGTTTCCGACAGGGGGGGCTACACCTTC
cdr3_aa: CSVSDRGGYTF

d_call: TRBD1
j_call: TRBJ2-7
v_call: TRBV10-2
clone_size: NA
cdr3_nt: TGCGCCAGCAGTGTGGGGGGACAGGGGCCCTACGAGCAGTACTTC
cdr3_aa: CASSVGGQGPYEQYF

d_call: NA
j_call: TRBJ2-2
v_call: TRBV5-1
clone_size: NA
cdr3_nt: TGCGCCAGCAGCTTGGATGCCGGCACCGGGGAGCTGTTTTTT
cdr3_aa: CASSLDAGTGELFF

d_call: NA
j_call: TRBJ2-3
v_call: TRBV29-1
clone_size: NA
cdr3_nt: TGCAGCGTTGGCGGACTGAACAGTGGGGTTAATACGCAGTATTTT
cdr3_aa: CSVGGLNSGVNTQYF

d_call: NA
j_call: TRBJ2-5
v_call: TRBV7-2
clone_size: NA
cdr3_nt: TGTGCCAGCAGCTTCTCAGGTCAAGAGACCCAGTACTTC
cdr3_aa: CASSFSGQETQYF

d_call: TRBD1
j_call: TRBJ2-2
v_call: TRBV18
clone_size: NA
cdr3_nt: TGTGCCAGCTCCCAGGACAGGGGATGGACCGGGGAGCTGTTTTTT
cdr3_aa: CASSQDRGWTGELFF

d_call: TRBD1
j_call: TRBJ1-2
v_call: TRBV7-2
clone_size: once
cdr3_nt: TGTGCCAGCAGCTTAGCCGGGACAGGGGGTGGCTACACCTTC
cdr3_aa: CASSLAGTGGGYTF

d_call: NA
j_call: TRBJ2-2
v_call: TRBV2
clone_size: NA
cdr3_nt: TGTGCCAGCAGTGACCAGGGCTTGGGCGGGGAGCTGTTTTTT
cdr3_aa: CASSDQGLGGELFF

d_call: NA
j_call: TRBJ1-2
v_call: TRBV10-1
clone_size: NA
cdr3_nt: TGCGCCAGCTCCGACAGCAACCATGGCTACACCTTC
cdr3_aa: CASSDSNHGYTF

d_call: TRBD1
j_call: TRBJ1-6
v_call: TRBV19
clone_size: NA
cdr3_nt: TGTGCCAGTAATACAGGGGGCGTGAATTCACCCCTCCACTTT
cdr3_aa: CASNTGGVNSPLHF

d_call: NA
j_call: TRBJ1-1
v_call: TRBV12-3/TRBV12-4
clone_size: NA
cdr3_nt: TGTGCCAGCAGTCTTCAAGCGAACACTGAAGCTTTCTTT
cdr3_aa: CASSLQANTEAFF

d_call: NA
j_call: TRBJ1-1
v_call: TRBV6-2/TRBV6-3
clone_size: once
cdr3_nt: TGTGCCAGCAGCCCCTTTAGTTTGAACACTGAAGCTTTCTTT
cdr3_aa: CASSPFSLNTEAFF

d_call: NA
j_call: TRBJ1-1
v_call: TRBV19
clone_size: few
cdr3_nt: TGTGCCAGTAGCCTGGGGGGTGCCCCTAACACTGAAGCTTTCTTT
cdr3_aa: CASSLGGAPNTEAFF

d_call: TRBD1
j_call: TRBJ2-7
v_call: TRBV7-8
clone_size: NA
cdr3_nt: TGTGCTGCCGGGACAGGGGTCTCCTACGAGCAGTACTTC
cdr3_aa: CAAGTGVSYEQYF

d_call: NA
j_call: TRBJ1-1
v_call: TRBV28
clone_size: once
cdr3_nt: TGTGCCAGCAGCACACAGGAAGGGAAGGGCACTGAAGCTTTCTTT
cdr3_aa: CASSTQEGKGTEAFF

d_call: NA
j_call: TRBJ2-3
v_call: TRBV7-2
clone_size: NA
cdr3_nt: TGTGCCAGCAGCGGAACAAGACTCACAGATACGCAGTATTTT
cdr3_aa: CASSGTRLTDTQYF

d_call: NA
j_call: TRBJ2-7
v_call: TRBV7-9
clone_size: NA
cdr3_nt: TGTGCCAGCAGACGGGAGTACTTC
cdr3_aa: CASRREYF

d_call: TRBD1
j_call: TRBJ2-2
v_call: TRBV19
clone_size: NA
cdr3_nt: TGTGCCAGTTACCGACAGGGGGCGACCGGGGAGCTGTTTTTT
cdr3_aa: CASYRQGATGELFF

d_call: NA
j_call: TRBJ2-2
v_call: TRBV7-9
clone_size: NA
cdr3_nt: TGTGCCAGCCGGCAGGGCCCCACCGGGGAGCTGTTTTTT
cdr3_aa: CASRQGPTGELFF

d_call: NA
j_call: TRBJ2-7
v_call: TRBV11-2
clone_size: once
cdr3_nt: TGTGCCAGCAGCCAAGCGTCGGGGAAAATTTACGAGCAGTACTTC
cdr3_aa: CASSQASGKIYEQYF

d_call: TRBD2
j_call: TRBJ2-1
v_call: TRBV20-1
clone_size: NA
cdr3_nt: TGCAGTGCTAGTGACCTTAGAACGGGGGGAAGCTACAATGAGCAGTTCTTC
cdr3_aa: CSASDLRTGGSYNEQFF

d_call: TRBD2
j_call: TRBJ2-1
v_call: TRBV19
clone_size: once
cdr3_nt: TGTGCCAGTAGCCCCTTGAGAGCGGGGGCCCTCAATGAGCAGTTCTTC
cdr3_aa: CASSPLRAGALNEQFF

d_call: TRBD1
j_call: TRBJ1-1
v_call: TRBV5-8
clone_size: NA
cdr3_nt: TGTGCCAGCAGCTCCTTGAAGTGGACAGGCGAAATGAACACTGAAGCTTTCTTT
cdr3_aa: CASSSLKWTGEMNTEAFF

d_call: NA
j_call: TRBJ1-1
v_call: TRBV11-2
clone_size: NA
cdr3_nt: TGTGCCAGCAGCAAAGGGGGTAGGACTGAAGCTTTCTTT
cdr3_aa: CASSKGGRTEAFF

d_call: NA
j_call: TRBJ2-1
v_call: TRBV10-3
clone_size: NA
cdr3_nt: TGTGCCATCCGTAGCTCCTACAATGAGCAGTTCTTC
cdr3_aa: CAIRSSYNEQFF

d_call: NA
j_call: TRBJ2-1
v_call: TRBV10-3
clone_size: NA
cdr3_nt: TGTGCCATCAGTGGGTTTGACAGGGACTCCAATGAGCAGTTCTTC
cdr3_aa: CAISGFDRDSNEQFF

d_call: TRBD2
j_call: TRBJ2-2
v_call: TRBV27
clone_size: NA
cdr3_nt: TGTGCCACCATAGCGGCGGGGGGAGCCGGGGAGCTGTTTTTT
cdr3_aa: CATIAAGGAGELFF

d_call: TRBD1
j_call: TRBJ1-1
v_call: TRBV7-8
clone_size: NA
cdr3_nt: TGTGCCAGCAGCTTAGGAAATCGACAGGGGAGGAGAATGAACACTGAAGCTTTCTTT
cdr3_aa: CASSLGNRQGRRMNTEAFF

d_call: TRBD1
j_call: TRBJ1-2
v_call: TRBV7-9
clone_size: few
cdr3_nt: TGTGCCAGCAGCGTCGCAGGGGGCGACTATGGCTACACCTTC
cdr3_aa: CASSVAGGDYGYTF

d_call: NA
j_call: TRBJ1-3
v_call: TRBV4-2
clone_size: NA
cdr3_nt: TGTGCCAGCAGCCCACCTAGCTCTGGAAACACCATATATTTT
cdr3_aa: CASSPPSSGNTIYF

d_call: NA
j_call: TRBJ2-7
v_call: TRBV5-6
clone_size: NA
cdr3_nt: TGTGCCAGCAGCCTAAGACAGGCCCGAGGGTACGAGCAGTACTTC
cdr3_aa: CASSLRQARGYEQYF

d_call: TRBD1
j_call: TRBJ1-5
v_call: TRBV19
clone_size: NA
cdr3_nt: TGTGCCAGTTCGCCCCAGGACAGGCCTAGCAATCAGCCCCAGCATTTT
cdr3_aa: CASSPQDRPSNQPQHF

d_call: NA
j_call: TRBJ2-7
v_call: TRBV3-1/TRBV3-2
clone_size: NA
cdr3_nt: TGTGCCAGCAGCCTCGCGAATACCGCCTACGAGCAGTACTTC
cdr3_aa: CASSLANTAYEQYF